The 10 T cell receptor beta chains reported below all come from one sample, sequenced in a study of blood T cell repertoires in COVID-19. Here immunoSEQ multiplex PCR was the method, and the copy in TCRdb shows in-frame clones only, minus some. The sample shows 500,000 to 600,000 clones, roughly nine tenths of them seen only once. The sample was peripheral blood. These receptors originate from a woman aged 45-59 years with COVID-19, enrolled during active disease.

The V gene is TRBV6-5, the J gene TRBJ1-4; tentative D call: TRBD1 (6 bases). CDR1 and CDR2 (germline): MNHEY, SVGAGI. The V end was cut by 8 bases, the J end by 9 bases, with 19 bases between. The CDR3 is made up of 14 amino acids. As DNA, the CDR3 is TGTGCCAGCGGGCCTAACGGACAGTCAAAAAAACTGTTTTTT. This encodes CASGPNGQSKKLFF.

V and J are TRBV28 and TRBJ1-2; 9 positions agree with TRBD1. The CDR3 is made up of 16 amino acids. Germline CDR1 MDHEN, CDR2 SYDVKM. J gave up 4 bases and V 3 bases, and 9 bases lay outside the gene matches. CDR3 DNA: TGTGCCAGCAGTTTGTACTCGACAGGGGGTACCTATGGCTACACCTTC. This translates into CASSLYSTGGTYGYTF.

The chain has TRBV27 and TRBJ2-3; 12 bases are a match to TRBD2. Germline CDR1 and CDR2: MNHEY and SMNVEV (reference sequence). The V and J ends lost 5 bases and 8 bases, in that order; junction bases with no gene match: 11. The CDR3 consists of 16 residues. CDR3 in amino acids: CASSPSGGARYGTQYF. The CDR3, as DNA: TGTGCCAGCAGTCCTAGCGGGGGGGCTCGATATGGTACGCAGTATTTT.

V usage is TRBV3-1 (or the pseudogene TRBV3-2) and J usage is TRBJ2-1, with TRBD2 matching 7 bases. Trimming cost V 4 bases and J 10 bases; bases outside gene matches: 1. Germline V gene data show CDR1 as LGHDT and CDR2 as YNNKEL (reference sequence). The CDR3 runs to 11 residues. The DNA of the CDR3 is TGTGCCAGCAGCCGGGGACTAGAGCAGTTCTTC. Translation: CASSRGLEQFF.

This chain's CDR3 is CASSKQGSSYNEQFF. The CDR3 nucleotides read TGTGCCAGTAGTAAACAGGGGAGCTCCTACAATGAGCAGTTCTTC. V and J are TRBV19 and TRBJ2-1; 7 bases are a match to TRBD1. Germline V CDR1 and CDR2: LNHDA, SQIVND (reference sequence). CDR3 length equals 15 residues. Unmatched junction bases numbered 3, after V lost 4 bases and J lost 0 bases.

The chain couples TRBV20-1 to TRBJ2-1, with D maybe TRBD1 (6 bases). Trimming took off 5 bases at V and 9 bases at J, with 11 bases between the two ends. The CDR3 loop spans 11 amino acids. Germline lookup yields CDR1 DFQATT and CDR2 SNEGSKA (reference sequence). CDR3 amino acids: CSARTGIEQFF. Here the CDR3 DNA reads TGCAGTGCTCGCACAGGGATTGAGCAGTTCTTC.

This chain joins TRBV6-6 and TRBJ2-3; 11 bases align to TRBD2. With V trimmed by 8 bases and J by 7 bases, 11 bases remained unmatched. The CDR3 is 15 residues long. In germline, CDR1 is MNHNY, CDR2 SVGAGI (reference sequence). The CDR3 coding sequence is TGTGCCAGCGGTACCTTAGCGGGGGGGAGGAATACGCAGTATTTT. This sequence encodes CASGTLAGGRNTQYF.

The sample holds one count of this clone. This chain links TRBV7-9 with TRBJ1-2; weak D call: TRBD1 (6 bases). This CDR3 has 13 amino acids. V lost 7 bases and J lost 5, with 14 bases in between. The germline gives CDR1 SEHNR, CDR2 FQNEAQ (reference sequence). CDR3 sequence reads: CASTPGGAYGYTF. The CDR3 nucleotides are TGTGCCAGCACCCCGGGGGGGGCGTATGGCTACACCTTC.

The chain couples TRBV19 to TRBJ2-5; 9 nucleotides match TRBD1. This CDR3 spans 15 amino acids. Germline V lookup: CDR1 LNHDA, CDR2 SQIVND (reference sequence). The V segment lost 5 bases and the J segment 4 bases; nucleotides outside the gene matches: 8. CDR3 in DNA: TGTGCCAGTAGTCCCGGGAGGACAGGGGTAGAGACCCAGTACTTC. As protein: CASSPGRTGVETQYF.

This chain joins TRBV18 and TRBJ1-2; 7 nucleotides match TRBD1. There are 16 residues in the CDR3. Germline CDR1 KGHSH, CDR2 LQKENI. J was trimmed by 7 bases and V by 5 bases; bases with no gene match: 16. CDR3 residues: CASSSSLDRNGGGYTF. The CDR3 DNA follows: TGTGCCAGCTCATCCTCTCTGGACAGGAATGGCGGTGGCTACACCTTC.